This T cell receptor beta chain was captured by sequencing in a study of long-term antiretroviral therapy in people with HIV. Study results and limitations: Comparison with controls showed narrower CDR3 length ranges in HIV repertoires.

Samples were assayed with immunoSEQ v3.0 at survey level. Data came from immunoSEQ multiplex PCR; TCRdb stores just in-frame clones and leaves some out. Among 25,000 to 35,000 clones listed, roughly 93% were seen once. Held in samples before DNA extraction were about 0.85-10 million cryopreserved PBMC. Germline assignment: CDR1 SGHRS and CDR2 YFSETQ. V was trimmed by 3 bases and J by 5 bases, leaving 20 bases between them. CDR3 length: 16 residues. In regard to this clone: As yet, its antigen is unknown.

The receptor's source is a man aged 35 to 55 with HIV. The sample in question was unsorted PBMCs, obtained 6.2 years after starting antiretroviral therapy. The genes are TRBV5-1 and TRBJ1-1; D might be TRBD1 (6 bases). The CDR3 here is CASSSDVGQGRTEAFF. The CDR3 DNA reads as TGCGCCAGCAGCTCAGATGTAGGGCAGGGGAGAACTGAAGCTTTCTTT.